This entry lists 2 T cell receptor beta chains sequenced from one sample in a study of CDR3 diversity in severe acne. TCRdb reprocessed the PCR reads with MiXCR, giving one entry per CDR3 protein. The sample lists about 84,000 distinct CDR3 sequences, 50% to 65% occurring once. Sequenced sample: blood. The receptor source for this set is a male donor in good health, without acne.

The chain couples TRBV7-9 to TRBJ2-3; TRBD1 might be the D (5 bases). Germline values: CDR1 SEHNR, CDR2 FQNEAQ (reference sequence). The V gene lost 5 bases and the J gene lost 4 bases, with 13 bases spanning the gap. The CDR3 sequence is 14 residues long. Written as DNA, the CDR3 is TGTGCCAGCAGCGCGTCTTCAGGGCCAGATACGCAGTATTTT. It codes for CASSASSGPDTQYF.

The V gene is TRBV6-5, the J gene TRBJ2-7; 12 bases map to TRBD1. The trim removed 6 bases at V and 3 bases at J, leaving 9 bases unmatched. The germline CDR1 and CDR2 sequences are MNHEY and SVGAGI. The CDR3 spans 16 residues. The CDR3 spells CASSAGGQGAIYEQYF. The CDR3, as DNA: TGTGCCAGCAGCGCCGGGGGACAGGGGGCGATCTACGAGCAGTACTTC.